These 13 T cell receptor beta chains were all obtained from the same sample, sequenced in a study of blood T cell repertoires in COVID-19. Sequencing used immunoSEQ multiplex PCR; TCRdb keeps in-frame clones, though not all of them. The sample carries approximately 250,000 clones, around nine tenths recorded once. Sequencing used peripheral blood. The receptors were gathered from a man aged 30 to 45 with active or convalescent COVID-19.

The J gene is TRBJ1-4, the V gene TRBV20-1, with no clear D. Trimming left V 8 bases short and J 7 bases short, with 11 bases between. This CDR3 region has 11 residues. Germline CDR1 and CDR2: DFQATT and SNEGSKA (reference sequence). The CDR3 protein is CSIHRGEKLFF. In DNA, the CDR3 is TGCAGTATTCACCGGGGTGAAAAACTGTTTTTT.

The genes are TRBV28 and TRBJ2-3; 12 positions agree with TRBD2. Germline CDR1 reads MDHEN; CDR2 reads SYDVKM. Germline trimming cut 7 bases from V and 4 bases from J; bases unmatched to any gene: 15. The length of the CDR3 is 18 residues. CDR3 nucleotide sequence: TGTGCCAGCAAGCGGAGGGCTAGCGGGGGGGCGTTCGCAGATACGCAGTATTTT. This translates into CASKRRASGGAFADTQYF.

In this sample, this clone turned up a few times. The chain links TRBV15 to TRBJ1-2, with 7 bases matching TRBD1. V dropped 0 bases and J dropped 8; count of bases not matched to a gene: 6. This CDR3 region has 14 residues. Germline V gene data show CDR1 as LNHNV and CDR2 as YYDKDF (reference sequence). CDR3 residues: CATSRDEGAGGYTF. The CDR3 DNA follows: TGTGCCACCAGCAGAGATGAGGGGGCTGGAGGCTACACCTTC.

The V gene is TRBV7-8, the J gene TRBJ2-5; TRBD1 matches 7 bases. V shed 5 bases and J 2 bases; nucleotides not matched to a gene: 8. The CDR3 length is 15 residues. Germline CDR1 and CDR2: SGHVS and FQNEAQ. The CDR3 sequence: CASSQSGGLQETQYF. In nucleotides, the CDR3 is TGTGCCAGCAGCCAATCAGGGGGATTGCAAGAGACCCAGTACTTC.

The CDR3 sequence is CASSISPGYQPQHF. CDR3 bases: TGTGCCAGTAGTATATCTCCAGGTTATCAGCCCCAGCATTTT. The chain uses TRBV19 and TRBJ1-5; no reliable D call. CDR1 is LNHDA and CDR2 is SQIVND in the germline V gene (reference sequence). The V end lost 2 bases, the J end lost 5 bases, and 10 bases lay between the germline ends. The CDR3 spans 14 residues.

In this sample, this clone turned up a few times. The chain links TRBV5-4 to TRBJ2-2; 8 positions match TRBD1. Germline V gene data show CDR1 as SGHNT and CDR2 as YYREEE (reference sequence). V trimming: 6 bases; J trimming: 3 bases; junction bases outside the gene matches: 16. CDR3 length: 18 amino acids. The CDR3, as DNA: TGTGCCAGCACCCCCGAGCCGGGACAGGCCCGAGACACCGGGGAGCTGTTTTTT. This translates into CASTPEPGQARDTGELFF.

The chain links TRBV2 to TRBJ2-7; D is perhaps TRBD2 (5 bases). Per the germline V gene, CDR1 is SNHLY and CDR2 is FYNNEI. The CDR3 sequence is 11 residues long. With 4 bases removed from V and 4 bases from J, the gap between germline ends came to 5 bases. CDR3 protein: CASSGEYEQYF. The DNA of the CDR3 is TGTGCCAGCAGTGGGGAGTACGAGCAGTACTTC.

The rearrangement joins TRBV5-1 to TRBJ1-2; maybe TRBD1 (5 bases). The V gene's germline CDR1 is SGHRS and CDR2 YFSETQ. This CDR3 spans 14 amino acids. V was trimmed by 0 bases and J by 8 bases, leaving 14 bases between them. For the CDR3, the DNA is TGCGCCAGCAGCTTGGGCGACAGCCTCGGGGGCTACACCTTC. This sequence encodes CASSLGDSLGGYTF.

This clone appeared once. The genes are TRBV19 and TRBJ2-2; TRBD1 agrees at 8 bases. V gave up 3 bases and J gave up 6 bases; unmatched junction bases: 6. CDR1 is LNHDA, CDR2 SQIVND, per germline (reference sequence). The CDR3 loop spans 15 amino acids. For the CDR3, the DNA is TGTGCCAGTAGTATCCCCGACAGGGGCGCCGGGGAGCTGTTTTTT. This encodes CASSIPDRGAGELFF.

The genes are TRBV18 and TRBJ1-1; D call uncertain. Per the germline V gene, CDR1 is KGHSH and CDR2 is LQKENI. V lost 6 bases to trimming and J lost 4 bases, with 18 bases between them. The CDR3 has 15 residues. The CDR3 DNA is TGTGCCAGCTCTCCCCCGGGCAGTGCGGGCACTGAAGCTTTCTTT. Residues: CASSPPGSAGTEAFF.

The chain has TRBV6-6 and TRBJ1-3; D gene ambiguous. The CDR3 extends over 13 amino acids. V was clipped by 6 bases and J by 4 bases, with 10 bases between them. Germline CDR1 MNHNY, CDR2 SVGAGI (reference sequence). The CDR3 is CASSTPEGNTIYF. CDR3 in DNA: TGTGCCAGCAGCACACCGGAGGGAAACACCATATATTTT.

About this clone itself: Compared with germline, one end of the junction differs, possibly owing to a read error. The genes are TRBV15 and TRBJ1-2; perhaps TRBD1 as D (6 bases). CDR3 size: 13 residues. CDR1 is LNHNV and CDR2 is YYDKDF in the germline V gene (reference sequence). The CDR3 here is CATSRSPGQPSNF. The DNA for the CDR3 is TGTGCCACCAGCAGGTCCCCTGGACAGCCATCCAACTTC.

The V gene is TRBV5-1, the J gene TRBJ2-5; 12 bases are shared with TRBD2. Germline loops: CDR1 SGHRS, CDR2 YFSETQ. Trimming took 4 bases from V and 1 from J; bases not matched to a gene: 8. This CDR3 has 17 amino acids. The CDR3 loop is CASSLRTSGVLQETQYF. In DNA form, the CDR3 reads TGCGCCAGCAGCCTAAGGACTAGCGGGGTACTCCAAGAGACCCAGTACTTC.